This T cell receptor beta chain was obtained from a study of human T cells and chemical hapten exposure. Overall study context: Patients got weekly scalp diphenylcyclopropenone doses over the approximately 24-week study. Patch tests applied 0.01% DPC to the upper back, read at 6 days.

Germline lookup yields CDR1 WSHSY and CDR2 SAAADI. The J segment lost 11 bases and the V segment lost 8 bases, leaving 9 bases of the junction unmatched. The CDR3 length is 12 residues. Worth noting for this clonotype: What it binds is not known.

Unique molecular identifiers were affixed to discrete cDNA molecules within the library. From the RACE reads, TCRdb called clonotypes with MiXCR, one entry per CDR3 protein. The data show 95,000 to 150,000 distinct CDR3 sequences, with over 9% seen just once and around 2.2% held by the top ten. Study conclusions and caveats: Patch test score tracked positively with PT1 expanded TCR counts.

Time point specified: patch test 3, about 24 weeks after DPC sensitization. Noted treatment: therapeutic diphenylcyclopropenone sensitization with weekly scalp DPC. The starting material was whole blood, obtained in connection with sensitization to the hapten diphenylcyclopropenone (DPC). The V call is TRBV10-2, the J call TRBJ2-3; 8 bases match TRBD2. The TCR sequence derives from a woman aged 50 to 60 with alopecia areata. Some clones in this sample may be carry-over from other donors' samples. The CDR3: CASGNGAGGQYF. CDR3 coding DNA: TGCGCCAGCGGGAACGGGGCGGGGGGGCAGTATTTT.